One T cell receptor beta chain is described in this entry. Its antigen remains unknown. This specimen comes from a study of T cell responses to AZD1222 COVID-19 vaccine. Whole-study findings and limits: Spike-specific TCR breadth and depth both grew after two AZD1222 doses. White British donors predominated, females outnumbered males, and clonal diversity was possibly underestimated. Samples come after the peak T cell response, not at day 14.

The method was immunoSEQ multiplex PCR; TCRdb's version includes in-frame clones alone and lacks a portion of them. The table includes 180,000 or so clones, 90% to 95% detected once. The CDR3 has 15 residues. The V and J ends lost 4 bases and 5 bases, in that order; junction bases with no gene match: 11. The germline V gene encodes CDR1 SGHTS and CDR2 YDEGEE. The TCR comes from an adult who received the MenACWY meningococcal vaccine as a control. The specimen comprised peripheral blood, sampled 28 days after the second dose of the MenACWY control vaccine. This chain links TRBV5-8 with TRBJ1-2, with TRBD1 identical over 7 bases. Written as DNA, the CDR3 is TGTGCCAGCAGCCCATGGACAGGAGGGGTTTATGGCTACACCTTC. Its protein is CASSPWTGGVYGYTF.